These T cell receptor beta chains were read from a single sample in a study of Tregs in tolerant kidney transplant recipients. Repertoires were generated with immunoSEQ multiplex PCR, while TCRdb's copy carries only in-frame clones and drops some. The profile shows more than 75,000 clones, approximately 93% of them singletons. Sample: CD4+ T cells from blood, taken before the transplant. The receptors here all came from a human donor who received a combined kidney and bone marrow transplant. Both conserved end residues are part of each CDR3. Fields, in order: clone size, D gene, J gene, V gene, CDR3 protein. The D gene is left open where the match is weak. For some rows the clone size is stated as once, few or many, or as a class when expanded; others skip it.

-,TRBD2,TRBJ2-7,TRBV18,CASSLSGTSAPPASYEQYF
-,TRBD1,TRBJ2-5,TRBV7-9,CASSSWTGTGRETQYF
-,TRBD1,TRBJ1-4,TRBV13,CASSMTGRATNEKLFF
-,-,TRBJ1-1,TRBV9,CASARNTEAFF
once,TRBD2,TRBJ2-3,TRBV7-8,CASITSPGLAVDTQYF
-,-,TRBJ1-1,TRBV25-1,CASSARLEDTEAFF
-,TRBD1,TRBJ1-5,TRBV25-1,CASSEDGTGEGQPQHF
-,TRBD2,TRBJ2-7,TRBV7-2,CASSPGLASYEQYF
once,-,TRBJ2-5,TRBV4-3,CASSPVAGGETQYF
-,TRBD2,TRBJ2-6,TRBV14,CASSHLYRGGGHSGANVLTF
once,TRBD1,TRBJ1-1,TRBV5-6,CASSFGGTGGNTEAFF
once,TRBD1,TRBJ2-5,TRBV4-1,CASSLRQGYQETQYF
-,TRBD1,TRBJ2-3,TRBV5-1,CASSLGGQPRGADTQYF
-,TRBD2,TRBJ2-5,TRBV7-7,CASSSGLAGGQETQYF
-,-,TRBJ2-1,TRBV7-3,CASSLSGGDFYNEQFF
-,-,TRBJ1-1,TRBV14,CASSRRGSRDEAFF
-,-,TRBJ1-6,TRBV13,CASSLGIVAGSPLHF
-,TRBD1,-,TRBV18,CASSPDRDSSYEQYF
-,TRBD2,TRBJ2-3,TRBV4-2,CASSLQTSGDTDTQYF
-,-,TRBJ2-5,TRBV6-6,CASSYVQGIETQYF
-,-,TRBJ2-7,TRBV5-1,CASSLAGGLISYEQYF
once,-,TRBJ2-2,TRBV25-1,CASSEGGGGNTGELFF
-,-,TRBJ2-3,TRBV1,CTSSQDGRSGDTQYF
-,TRBD1,TRBJ2-1,TRBV5-4,CASSRRDRGNNEQFF
-,-,TRBJ1-2,TRBV11-3,CASSPRDYNYGYTF
-,TRBD1,TRBJ1-1,TRBV9,CASSPRGWAEAFF
-,-,TRBJ1-2,TRBV30,CAWSVSEERGYTF